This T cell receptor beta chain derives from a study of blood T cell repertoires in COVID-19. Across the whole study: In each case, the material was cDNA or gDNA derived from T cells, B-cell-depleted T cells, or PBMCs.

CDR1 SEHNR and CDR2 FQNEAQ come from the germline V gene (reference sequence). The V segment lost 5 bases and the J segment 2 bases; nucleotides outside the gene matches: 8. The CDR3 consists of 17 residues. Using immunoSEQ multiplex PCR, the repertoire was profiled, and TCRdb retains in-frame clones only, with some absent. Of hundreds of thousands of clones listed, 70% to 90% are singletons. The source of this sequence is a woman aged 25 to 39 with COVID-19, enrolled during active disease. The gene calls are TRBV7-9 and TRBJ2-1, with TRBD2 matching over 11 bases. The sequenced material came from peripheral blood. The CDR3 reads CASSPATSGATYNEQFF. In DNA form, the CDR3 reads TGTGCCAGCAGCCCGGCGACTAGCGGGGCGACCTACAATGAGCAGTTCTTC.